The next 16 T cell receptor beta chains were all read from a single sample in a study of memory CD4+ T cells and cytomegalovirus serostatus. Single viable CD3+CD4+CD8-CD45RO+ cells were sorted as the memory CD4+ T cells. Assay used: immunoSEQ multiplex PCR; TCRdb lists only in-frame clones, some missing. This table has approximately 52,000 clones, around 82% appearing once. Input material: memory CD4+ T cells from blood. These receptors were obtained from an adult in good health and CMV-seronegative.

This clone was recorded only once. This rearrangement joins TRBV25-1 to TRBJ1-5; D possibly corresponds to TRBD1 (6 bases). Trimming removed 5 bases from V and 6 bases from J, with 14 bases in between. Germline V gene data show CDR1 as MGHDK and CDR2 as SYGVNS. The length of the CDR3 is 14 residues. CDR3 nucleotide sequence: TGTGCCAGCAGTACCTCGGGGGGCAGTCAGCCCCAGCATTTT. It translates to CASSTSGGSQPQHF.

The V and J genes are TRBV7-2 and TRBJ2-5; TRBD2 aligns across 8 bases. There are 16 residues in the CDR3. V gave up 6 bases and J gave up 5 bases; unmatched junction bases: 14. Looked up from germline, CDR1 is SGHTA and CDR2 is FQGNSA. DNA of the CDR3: TGTGCCAGCAGTAGACGGGGTGGTAGCGGGGTGGAGACCCAGTACTTC. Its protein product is CASSRRGGSGVETQYF. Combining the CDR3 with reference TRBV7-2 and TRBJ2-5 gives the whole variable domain GAGVSQSPSNKVTEKGKDVELRCDPISGHTALYWYRQSLGQGLEFLIYFQGNSAPDKSGLPSDRFSAERTGGSVSTLTIQRTQQEDSAVYLCASSRRGGSGVETQYFGPGTRLLVL.

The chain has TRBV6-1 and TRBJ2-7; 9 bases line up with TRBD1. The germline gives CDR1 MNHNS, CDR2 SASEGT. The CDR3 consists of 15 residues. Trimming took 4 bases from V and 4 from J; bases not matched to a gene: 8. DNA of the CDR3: TGTGCCAGCAGTGGGGACAGGGCGAGTAAGTACGAGCAGTACTTC. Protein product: CASSGDRASKYEQYF.

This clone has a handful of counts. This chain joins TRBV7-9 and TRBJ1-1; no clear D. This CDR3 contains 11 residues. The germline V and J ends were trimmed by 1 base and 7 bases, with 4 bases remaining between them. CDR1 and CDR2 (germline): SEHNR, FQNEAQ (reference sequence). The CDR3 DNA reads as TGTGCCAGCAGCTTAGTGGGTGAAGCTTTCTTT. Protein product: CASSLVGEAFF. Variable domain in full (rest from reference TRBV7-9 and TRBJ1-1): DTGVSQNPRHKITKRGQNVTFRCDPISEHNRLYWYRQTLGQGPEFLTYFQNEAQLEKSRLLSDRFSAERPKGSFSTLEIQRTEQGDSAMYLCASSLVGEAFFGQGTRLTVV.

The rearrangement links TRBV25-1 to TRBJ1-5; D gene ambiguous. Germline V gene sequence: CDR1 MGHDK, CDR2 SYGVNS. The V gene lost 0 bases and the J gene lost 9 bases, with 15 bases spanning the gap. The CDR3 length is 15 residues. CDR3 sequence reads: CASSEYRPAPGPQHF. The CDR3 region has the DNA TGTGCCAGCAGTGAATATCGTCCAGCCCCAGGGCCCCAGCATTTT.

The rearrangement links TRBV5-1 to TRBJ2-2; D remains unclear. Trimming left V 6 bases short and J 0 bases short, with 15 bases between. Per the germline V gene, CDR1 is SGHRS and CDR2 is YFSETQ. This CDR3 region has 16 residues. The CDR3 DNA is TGCGCCAGCAAATCTACGCCTCATACGAACACCGGGGAGCTGTTTTTT. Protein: CASKSTPHTNTGELFF.

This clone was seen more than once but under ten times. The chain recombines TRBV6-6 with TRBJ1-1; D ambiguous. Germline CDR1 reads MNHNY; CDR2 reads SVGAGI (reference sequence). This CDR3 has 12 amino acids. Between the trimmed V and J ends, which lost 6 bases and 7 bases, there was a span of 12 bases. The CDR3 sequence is CASSYGEIEAFF. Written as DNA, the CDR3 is TGTGCCAGCAGCTACGGGGAGATTGAAGCTTTCTTT.

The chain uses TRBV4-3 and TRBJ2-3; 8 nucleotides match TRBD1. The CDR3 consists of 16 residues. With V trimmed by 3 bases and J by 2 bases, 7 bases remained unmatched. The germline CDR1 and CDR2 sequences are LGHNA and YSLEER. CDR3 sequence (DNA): TGCGCCAGCAGCCAGGAAACAGGGGGACCCACAGATACGCAGTATTTT. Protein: CASSQETGGPTDTQYF.

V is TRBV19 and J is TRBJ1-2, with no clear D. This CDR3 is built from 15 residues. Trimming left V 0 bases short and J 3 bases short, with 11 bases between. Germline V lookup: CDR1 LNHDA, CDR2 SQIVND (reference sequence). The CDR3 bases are TGTGCCAGTAGTATAGAGCCAAGGAGAGACTATGGCTACACCTTC. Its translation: CASSIEPRRDYGYTF.

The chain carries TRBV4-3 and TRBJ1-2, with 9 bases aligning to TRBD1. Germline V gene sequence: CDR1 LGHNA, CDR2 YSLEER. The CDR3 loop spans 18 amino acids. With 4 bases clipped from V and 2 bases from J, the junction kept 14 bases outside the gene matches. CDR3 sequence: CASSRGTGSPTVNYGYTF. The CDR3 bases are TGCGCCAGCAGCCGCGGGACAGGGAGCCCCACTGTAAACTATGGCTACACCTTC.

Here the CDR3 DNA reads TGCAGCGTTGTTGTGGGGGGGAACGAGCAGTACTTC. Its translation: CSVVVGGNEQYF. This rearrangement joins TRBV29-1 to TRBJ2-7; TRBD2 matches at 7 bases. In germline, CDR1 is SQVTM, CDR2 ANQGSEA. The CDR3 loop spans 12 amino acids. Germline trimming cut 4 bases from V and 5 bases from J; bases unmatched to any gene: 5.

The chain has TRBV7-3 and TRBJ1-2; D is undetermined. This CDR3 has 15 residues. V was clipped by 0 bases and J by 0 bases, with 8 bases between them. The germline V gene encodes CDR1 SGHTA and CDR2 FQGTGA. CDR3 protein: CASSLTAGANYGYTF. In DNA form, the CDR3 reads TGTGCCAGCAGCTTAACGGCAGGAGCTAACTATGGCTACACCTTC.

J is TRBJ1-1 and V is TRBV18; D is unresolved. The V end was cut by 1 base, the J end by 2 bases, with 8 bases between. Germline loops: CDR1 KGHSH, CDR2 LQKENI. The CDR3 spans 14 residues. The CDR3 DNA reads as TGTGCCAGCTCACCACAGGTTACCAACACTGAAGCTTTCTTT. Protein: CASSPQVTNTEAFF.

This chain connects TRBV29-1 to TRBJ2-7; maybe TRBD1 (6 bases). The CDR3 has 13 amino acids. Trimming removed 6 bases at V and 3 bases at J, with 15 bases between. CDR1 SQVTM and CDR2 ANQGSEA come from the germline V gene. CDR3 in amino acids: CSVSWGQIYEQYF. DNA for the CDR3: TGCAGCGTCTCCTGGGGGCAAATCTACGAGCAGTACTTC.

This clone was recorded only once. This chain's CDR3 is CAIREDRDQPQHF. The CDR3 DNA follows: TGTGCCATCAGGGAGGATCGCGACCAGCCCCAGCATTTT. The gene calls are TRBV10-3 and TRBJ1-5; D remains unclear. The CDR3 sequence is 13 residues long. The ends were cut back, 6 bases at V and 7 bases at J, with 13 bases in the middle. The germline V gene has CDR1 ENHRY and CDR2 SYGVKD.

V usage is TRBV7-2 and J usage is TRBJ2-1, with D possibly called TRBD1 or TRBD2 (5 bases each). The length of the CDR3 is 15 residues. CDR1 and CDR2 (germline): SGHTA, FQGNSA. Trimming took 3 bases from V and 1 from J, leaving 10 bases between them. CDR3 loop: CASSLGVGSYNEQFF. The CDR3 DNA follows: TGTGCCAGCAGCTTGGGGGTAGGGTCCTACAATGAGCAGTTCTTC.